The entry below gives a single TCR beta chain sequence along with its context. This clone has a handful of counts. Its antigen remains undetermined. No much larger clonotype is one base removed from it; base qualities were not supplied. The entry originates in a study of neoadjuvant anti-PD-1 for oral cavity cancer listed by TCRdb under 2021. Study-wide context: Three to four biweekly doses of nivolumab at 3 mg/kg were mostly administered to patients before curative-intent surgical resection. Patients who did not progress were given a fourth nivolumab dose at about day 43 and had definitive surgical resection on days 50-56. Patients with complete response, partial response or stable disease by RECIST 1.1 were defined as responders, whereas patients with progression were defined as non-responders. The parent correlative cohort had 12 to 13 patients and a response rate of approximately 30%.

PBMC libraries used mostly 450 to 500 ng of input genomic DNA for deep sequencing, with six replicates per sample. Following the manufacturer's instructions, the team built TCRbeta libraries using the immunoSEQ hsTCRbeta kit. An Illumina NovaSeq 6000 S4 flow cell was used to sequence the final libraries, which had first been combined to 3 nM. As for the authors' bioinformatics: The immunoSEQ Analyzer was used for raw data preprocessing and quality control. The analysis was restricted to productive rearrangements, with each unique CDR3 amino acid sequence defining a clonotype. Repertoire clonality was estimated as the Gini-Simpson index, which was calculated using the R package tcR. Gini indices were compared with Student's t test, and associations with tumor size change were assessed by Pearson correlation. This immuneACCESS table, as held by TCRdb, lists in-frame sequences with V and J called but not all clones. Of the missing ones, under half trace to an unresolved V gene in checked studies; the others have no known cause. D and trimming were read from the DNA, whereas the V and J calls and clone size are those reported in that table. The sample contains approximately 16,000 clones, roughly 69% of them found a single time. The ten largest clones capture about 2.6% of the sample.

The time point label corresponds to: before neoadjuvant nivolumab. The patients had newly diagnosed stage II-IVA oral cavity squamous cell carcinoma and had not received any prior systemic or radiation treatment. Everyone in the cohort had locally advanced, HPV-negative oral cavity squamous cell carcinoma. Peripheral blood mononuclear cells were analyzed directly, without maintenance or expansion in culture. Samples came from a longitudinal correlative study of a single-arm phase II trial of neoadjuvant nivolumab in oral cavity squamous cell carcinoma. Genomic DNA-based TCRbeta sequencing was performed on subject-matched pre- and post-treatment PBMCs and tumors from three responders and three non-responders. Peripheral blood mononuclear cells were collected once before nivolumab treatment and again after treatment, at the time of surgery. The Maxwell RSC DNA from Cells kit was used to extract genomic DNA from PBMCs.

V drops 4 bases and J drops 5 bases, leaving 18 bases in between. Spanning cysteine to phenylalanine, the CDR3 consists of 15 amino acids. The sequence is cut down to CDR3 DNA, 45 bases in frame from base 1. Sequences GTSNPN (CDR1) and SVGIG (CDR2) are obtained from the germline V gene (reference sequence). The investigation overall reported the following: Only three patients per response group were included in the TCR analyses, and larger cohorts for validation were called for by the authors. After neoadjuvant nivolumab, non-responders showed significantly higher T cell clonality (Gini index) in PBMCs than responders did. Higher pretreatment blood Treg/Th17 ratios correlated with higher pretreatment blood TCRbeta clonality and lower post-treatment tumor TCRbeta clonality.

The rearrangement joined TRBV30 to TRBJ1-5; a weak D assignment points to TRBD1 (5 bases agree). The TCR comes from a person aged 35-79 years with oral cavity squamous cell carcinoma. This specimen consisted of PBMCs, obtained before nivolumab (anti-PD-1) treatment. The nucleotides are TGTGCCTGGACCACCGGTGGTGGGACCTATCAGCCCCAGCATTTT. This gives the protein CAWTTGGGTYQPQHF.